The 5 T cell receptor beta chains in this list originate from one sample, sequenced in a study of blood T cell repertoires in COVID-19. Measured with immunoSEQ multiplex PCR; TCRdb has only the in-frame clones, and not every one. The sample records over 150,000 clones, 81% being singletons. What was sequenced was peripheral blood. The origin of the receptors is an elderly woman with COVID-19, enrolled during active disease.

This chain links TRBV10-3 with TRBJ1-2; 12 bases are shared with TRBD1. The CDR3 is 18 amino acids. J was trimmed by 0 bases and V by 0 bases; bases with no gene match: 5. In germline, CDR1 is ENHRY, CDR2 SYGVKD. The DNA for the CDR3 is TGTGCCATCAGTGAGTCTCCGGGACAGGGGGCACCTAACTATGGCTACACCTTC. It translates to CAISESPGQGAPNYGYTF.

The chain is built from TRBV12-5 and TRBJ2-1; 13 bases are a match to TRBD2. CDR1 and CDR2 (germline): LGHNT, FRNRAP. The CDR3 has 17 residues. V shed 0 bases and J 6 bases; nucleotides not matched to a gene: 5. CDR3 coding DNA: TGTGCTAGTGGTTTGGTACGACTAGCGGGGGGTAGCAATGAGCAGTTCTTC. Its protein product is CASGLVRLAGGSNEQFF.

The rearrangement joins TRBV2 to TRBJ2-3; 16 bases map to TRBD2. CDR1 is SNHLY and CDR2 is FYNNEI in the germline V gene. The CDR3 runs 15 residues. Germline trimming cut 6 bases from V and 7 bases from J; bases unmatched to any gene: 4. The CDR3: CASSGTSGRANTQYF. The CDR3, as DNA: TGTGCCAGCAGCGGGACTAGCGGGAGGGCTAATACGCAGTATTTT. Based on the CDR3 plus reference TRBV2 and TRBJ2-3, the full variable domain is EPEVTQTPSHQVTQMGQEVILRCVPISNHLYFYWYRQILGQKVEFLVSFYNNEISEKSEIFDDQFSVERPDGSNFTLKIRSTKLEDSAMYFCASSGTSGRANTQYFGPGTRLTVL.

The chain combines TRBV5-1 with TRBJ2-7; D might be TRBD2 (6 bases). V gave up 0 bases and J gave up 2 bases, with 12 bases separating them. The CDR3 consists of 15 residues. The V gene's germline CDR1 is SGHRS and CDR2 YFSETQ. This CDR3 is CASSLGGGGAYEQYF. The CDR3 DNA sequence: TGCGCCAGCAGCTTGGGGGGCGGCGGGGCCTACGAGCAGTACTTC.

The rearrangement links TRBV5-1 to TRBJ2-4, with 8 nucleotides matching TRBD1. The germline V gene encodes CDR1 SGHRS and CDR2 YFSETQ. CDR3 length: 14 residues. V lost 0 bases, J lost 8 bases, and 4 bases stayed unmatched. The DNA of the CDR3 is TGCGCCAGCAGCTTGGGGACAGGGTTTGACATTCAGTACTTC. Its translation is CASSLGTGFDIQYF.